These T cell receptor beta chains were read from a single sample in a study of T cells in Graves' hyperthyroidism and ophthalmopathy. Using its own MiXCR run on the multiplex PCR reads, TCRdb lists one record per CDR3 protein. The sample records approximately 640,000 distinct CDR3 sequences, around 16% being singletons. Sequences were obtained from blood. All receptors derive from a man between 45 and 60 years old with Graves' hyperthyroidism. Each CDR3 is given with its conserved first and last residue. A D gene is named only where the DNA matches it firmly. A row's size may be missing; if present it is once, few, many or a size class.

>few|TRBJ1-4|.|TRBV20-1
CSATRDINEKLFF
TGCAGTGCCACCCGGGACATTAATGAAAAACTGTTTTTT
>many|TRBJ2-1|TRBD2|TRBV2
CASTALAGGGGKQFF
TGTGCCAGCACCGCCCTAGCGGGAGGGGGTGGGAAGCAGTTCTTC
>few|TRBJ2-7|TRBD2|TRBV6-9
CASSWTSPAYEQYF
TGTGCCAGCAGTTGGACTAGCCCTGCCTACGAGCAGTACTTC
>few|TRBJ1-3|.|TRBV7-9
CASSLVTSRTVGNTIYF
TGTGCCAGCAGCTTAGTAACTTCCCGGACGGTTGGAAACACCATATATTTT
>many|TRBJ1-4|.|TRBV11-2
CASSLDHTGSEKLFF
TGTGCCAGCAGCTTAGATCATACGGGGAGTGAAAAACTGTTTTTT
>few|TRBJ2-1|.|TRBV30
CALETSASSYNEQFF
TGTGCCCTGGAAACAAGCGCGAGCTCCTACAATGAGCAGTTCTTC
>many|TRBJ2-3|.|TRBV11-3
CASSFPTGTQYF
TGTGCCAGCAGCTTTCCCACAGGGACGCAGTATTTT
>many|TRBJ1-1|TRBD1|TRBV13
CASSRGTGNTEAFF
TGTGCCAGCAGCCGCGGGACAGGGAACACTGAAGCTTTCTTT
>many|TRBJ2-5|TRBD1|TRBV29-1
CSVDLPQGAYETQYF
TGCAGCGTTGATCTTCCGCAGGGGGCTTACGAGACCCAGTACTTC
>many|TRBJ2-6|.|TRBV2
CASRPFLSGANVLTF
TGTGCCAGCAGACCGTTCCTCTCTGGGGCCAACGTCCTGACTTTC
>.|TRBJ2-2|TRBD2|TRBV27
CASSFSGRPPGELFF
TGTGCCAGCAGTTTTAGCGGGAGGCCCCCAGGGGAGCTGTTTTTT
>many|TRBJ1-1|.|TRBV15
CATSRAMNREAFF
TGTGCCACCAGCAGAGCGATGAACAGGGAAGCTTTCTTT
>.|TRBJ2-2|TRBD2|TRBV13
CASSVGEGRAGELFF
TGTGCCAGCAGCGTAGGGGAGGGGAGAGCCGGGGAGCTGTTTTTT
>.|TRBJ1-2|.|TRBV6-5
CGSSYERGGYTF
TGTGGCAGCAGTTACGAGAGGGGCGGCTACACCTTC
>few|TRBJ2-7|TRBD1|TRBV25-1
CASSDPGQGRHEQYF
TGTGCCAGCAGTGATCCGGGACAGGGCCGCCACGAGCAGTACTTC
>few|TRBJ2-7|TRBD2|TRBV3-1
CASSQVGGSYEQYF
TGTGCCAGCAGCCAAGTCGGCGGGAGCTACGAGCAGTACTTC
>many|TRBJ2-5|.|TRBV18
CASSPPSRGRETQYF
TGTGCCAGCTCACCACCGTCCAGGGGTAGAGAGACCCAGTACTTC
>many|TRBJ2-5|.|TRBV6-2/TRBV6-3
CASGGGNPQETQYF
TGTGCCAGCGGGGGCGGGAATCCCCAAGAGACCCAGTACTTC
>.|TRBJ2-1|.|TRBV29-1
CSVVDYNEQFF
TGCAGCGTTGTAGACTACAATGAGCAGTTCTTC
>few|TRBJ1-3|.|TRBV6-1
CASNLLYSGNTIYF
TGTGCCAGCAACCTCCTCTATTCTGGAAACACCATATATTTT
>few|TRBJ1-1|.|TRBV7-2
CASSFSKETEAFF
TGTGCCAGCAGCTTCTCGAAGGAAACTGAAGCTTTCTTT
>many|TRBJ2-5|TRBD2|TRBV2
CASGLAGWETQYF
TGTGCCAGTGGACTAGCGGGATGGGAGACCCAGTACTTC
>few|TRBJ1-4|.|TRBV5-6
CASSQQPGAAREKLFF
TGTGCCAGCAGCCAACAACCGGGGGCCGCTAGGGAAAAACTGTTTTTT
>many|TRBJ2-7|.|TRBV11-2
CASTEAGRELDEQYF
TGTGCCAGCACCGAAGCTGGACGGGAGCTGGACGAGCAGTACTTC
>many|TRBJ2-1|.|TRBV28
CASSYREGGDEQFF
TGTGCCAGCAGCTACCGTGAGGGGGGGGATGAGCAGTTCTTC
>many|TRBJ1-5|.|TRBV27
CASSLFWGGSNQPQHF
TGTGCCAGCAGTTTATTTTGGGGGGGTAGCAATCAGCCCCAGCATTTT